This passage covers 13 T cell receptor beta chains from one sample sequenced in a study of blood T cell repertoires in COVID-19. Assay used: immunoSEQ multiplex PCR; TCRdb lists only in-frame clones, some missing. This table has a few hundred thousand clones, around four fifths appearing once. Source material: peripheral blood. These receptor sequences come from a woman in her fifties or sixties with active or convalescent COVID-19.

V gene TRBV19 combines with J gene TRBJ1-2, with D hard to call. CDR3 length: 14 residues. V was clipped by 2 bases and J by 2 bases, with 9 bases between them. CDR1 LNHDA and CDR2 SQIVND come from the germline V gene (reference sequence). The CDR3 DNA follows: TGTGCCAGTAGTATAAGAGCAGGAAACTATGGCTACACCTTC. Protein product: CASSIRAGNYGYTF. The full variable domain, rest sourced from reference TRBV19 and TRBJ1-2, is DGGITQSPKYLFRKEGQNVTLSCEQNLNHDAMYWYRQDPGQGLRLIYYSQIVNDFQKGDIAEGYSVSREKKESFPLTVTSAQKNPTAFYLCASSIRAGNYGYTFGSGTRLTVV.

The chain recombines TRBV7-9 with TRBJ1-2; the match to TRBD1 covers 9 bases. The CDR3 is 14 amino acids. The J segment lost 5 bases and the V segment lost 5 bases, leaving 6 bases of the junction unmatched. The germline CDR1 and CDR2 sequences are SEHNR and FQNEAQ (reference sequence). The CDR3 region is CASSLDRGKYGYTF. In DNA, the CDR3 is TGTGCCAGCAGCCTCGACAGGGGGAAGTATGGCTACACCTTC.

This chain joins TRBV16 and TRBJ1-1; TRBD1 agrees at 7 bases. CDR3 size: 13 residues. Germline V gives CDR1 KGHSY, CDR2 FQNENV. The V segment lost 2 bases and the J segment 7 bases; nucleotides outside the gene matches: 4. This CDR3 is CASSQLRTGEAFF. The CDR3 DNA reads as TGTGCCAGCAGCCAACTACGGACAGGTGAAGCTTTCTTT.

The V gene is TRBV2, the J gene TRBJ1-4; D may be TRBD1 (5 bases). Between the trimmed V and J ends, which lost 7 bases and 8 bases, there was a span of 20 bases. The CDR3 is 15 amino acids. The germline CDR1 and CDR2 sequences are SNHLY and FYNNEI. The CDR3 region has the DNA TGTGCCAGCACCCGCGCGCAAGGGGTAGAGGAAAAACTGTTTTTT. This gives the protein CASTRAQGVEEKLFF.

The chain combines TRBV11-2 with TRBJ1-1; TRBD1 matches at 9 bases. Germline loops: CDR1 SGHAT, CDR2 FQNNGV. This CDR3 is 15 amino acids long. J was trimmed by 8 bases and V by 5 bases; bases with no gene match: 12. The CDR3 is CASSVGPRTGEEAFF. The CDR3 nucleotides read TGTGCCAGCAGCGTAGGTCCCAGGACAGGGGAGGAAGCTTTCTTT.

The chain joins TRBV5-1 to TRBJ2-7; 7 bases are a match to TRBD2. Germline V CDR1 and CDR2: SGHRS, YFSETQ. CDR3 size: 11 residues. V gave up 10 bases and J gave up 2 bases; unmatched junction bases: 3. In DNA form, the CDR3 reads TGCGCCGACAGCGGGACCTACGAGCAGTACTTC. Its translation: CADSGTYEQYF.

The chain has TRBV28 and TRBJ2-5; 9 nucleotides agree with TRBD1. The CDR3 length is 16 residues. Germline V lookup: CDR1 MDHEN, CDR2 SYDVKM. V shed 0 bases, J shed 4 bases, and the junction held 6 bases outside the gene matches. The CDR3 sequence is CASSLWRQGVGETQYF. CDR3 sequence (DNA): TGTGCCAGCAGTTTATGGAGACAGGGGGTGGGAGAGACCCAGTACTTC.

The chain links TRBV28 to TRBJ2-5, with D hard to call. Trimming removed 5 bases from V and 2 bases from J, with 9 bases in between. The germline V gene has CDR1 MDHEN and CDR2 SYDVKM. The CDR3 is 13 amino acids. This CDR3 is CASSRLYQETQYF. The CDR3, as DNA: TGTGCCAGCAGTCGGTTGTATCAAGAGACCCAGTACTTC.

CDR3 nucleotides: TGTGCCAGCAGCTTGTACGGGCTGGACCGGGACAGCAACTACGAGCAGTACTTC. Translated: CASSLYGLDRDSNYEQYF. The J gene is TRBJ2-7, the V gene TRBV5-5; 7 nucleotides agree with TRBD1. Germline CDR1 and CDR2: SGHKS and YYEKEE (reference sequence). The length of the CDR3 is 18 residues. J was trimmed by 3 bases and V by 1 base; bases with no gene match: 16.

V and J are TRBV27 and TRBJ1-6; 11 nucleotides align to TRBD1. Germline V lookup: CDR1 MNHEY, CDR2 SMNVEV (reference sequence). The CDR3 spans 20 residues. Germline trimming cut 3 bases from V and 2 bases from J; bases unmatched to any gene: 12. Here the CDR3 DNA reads TGTGCCAGCAGTTTGATAGCTTGGGGACAGGGGGACGCCTATAATTCACCCCTCCACTTT. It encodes CASSLIAWGQGDAYNSPLHF.

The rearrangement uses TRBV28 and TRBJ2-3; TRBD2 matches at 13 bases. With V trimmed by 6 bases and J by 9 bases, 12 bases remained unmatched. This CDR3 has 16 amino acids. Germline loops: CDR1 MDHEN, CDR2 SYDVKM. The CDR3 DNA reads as TGTGCCAGCAGCCCCCGACTAGCGGGAGGATTAGGAACGCAGTATTTT. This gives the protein CASSPRLAGGLGTQYF.

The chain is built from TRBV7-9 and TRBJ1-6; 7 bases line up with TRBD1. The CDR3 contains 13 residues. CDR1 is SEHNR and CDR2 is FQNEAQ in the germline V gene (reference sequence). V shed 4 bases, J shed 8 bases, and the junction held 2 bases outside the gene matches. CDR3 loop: CASSSDRDSPLHF. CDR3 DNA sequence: TGTGCCAGCAGCTCTGACAGGGATTCACCCCTCCACTTT. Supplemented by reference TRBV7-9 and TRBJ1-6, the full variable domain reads DTGVSQNPRHKITKRGQNVTFRCDPISEHNRLYWYRQTLGQGPEFLTYFQNEAQLEKSRLLSDRFSAERPKGSFSTLEIQRTEQGDSAMYLCASSSDRDSPLHFGNGTRLTVT.

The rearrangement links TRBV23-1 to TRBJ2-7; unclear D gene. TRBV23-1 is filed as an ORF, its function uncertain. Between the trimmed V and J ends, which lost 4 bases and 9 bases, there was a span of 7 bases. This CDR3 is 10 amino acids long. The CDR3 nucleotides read TGCGCCAGCAGTCCGAGGTGGCAGTACTTC. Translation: CASSPRWQYF.